Following are 7 T cell receptor beta chains from one sample sequenced in a study of CD8 T cells in ankylosing spondylitis. Study-wide results and caveats: A motif in TCR beta, a set of eight highly homologous variants, appeared characteristic of ankylosing spondylitis blood.

Their antigen targets remain unknown. MiXCR, applied by TCRdb to the 5' RACE reads, yields one record per CDR3 protein. This table has about 800,000 distinct CDR3 sequences, approximately 10% appearing once. Sequences were obtained from blood, either unsorted or a sorted T cell fraction (not recorded which). The receptors shown here come from a male donor with ankylosing spondylitis.

The chain joins TRBV11-2 to TRBJ2-3; 9 bases agree with TRBD2. The CDR3 loop spans 19 amino acids. J was trimmed by 1 base and V by 3 bases; bases with no gene match: 14. Germline V gives CDR1 SGHAT, CDR2 FQNNGV. CDR3 region: CASSLRSGRPSTGTDTQYF. The CDR3 region has the DNA TGTGCCAGCAGCTTGAGGAGCGGGAGGCCTTCTACGGGCACAGATACGCAGTATTTT.

This clonotype was detected many times. This chain connects TRBV7-2 to TRBJ2-5; D perhaps matches TRBD1 (6 bases). V was shortened by 5 bases and J by 6 bases, with 13 bases between the two germline ends. This CDR3 contains 13 residues. Germline CDR1 and CDR2: SGHTA and FQGNSA. The DNA of the CDR3 is TGTGCCAGCAGCCCAAACCAGGGGCAGACCCAGTACTTC. Its protein product is CASSPNQGQTQYF. Filled out from reference TRBV7-2 and TRBJ2-5, the complete variable domain reads GAGVSQSPSNKVTEKGKDVELRCDPISGHTALYWYRQSLGQGLEFLIYFQGNSAPDKSGLPSDRFSAERTGGSVSTLTIQRTQQEDSAVYLCASSPNQGQTQYFGPGTRLLVL.

The chain joins TRBV20-1 to TRBJ2-7; D unresolved. V lost 1 base and J lost 3, with 13 bases in between. This CDR3 region has 14 residues. In germline, CDR1 is DFQATT, CDR2 SNEGSKA (reference sequence). The chain's CDR3 is CSARGVRVHYEQYF. DNA of the CDR3: TGCAGTGCTAGAGGCGTCAGAGTGCACTACGAGCAGTACTTC.

This rearrangement joins TRBV12-3 or TRBV12-4 to TRBJ1-5; 8 bases line up with TRBD1. J was trimmed by 3 bases and V by 7 bases; bases with no gene match: 8. The CDR3 sequence is 15 residues long. Written as DNA, the CDR3 is TGTGCCAGCAACAGCAGGGGGCATATCAATCAGCCCCAGCATTTT. Its protein product is CASNSRGHINQPQHF.

The chain couples TRBV28 to TRBJ1-4, with D hard to call. In germline, CDR1 is MDHEN, CDR2 SYDVKM. The CDR3 is 12 residues long. V gave up 5 bases and J gave up 10 bases, with 11 bases separating them. CDR3 sequence: CASSNRGGKLFF. CDR3 in DNA: TGTGCCAGCAGTAATCGGGGAGGAAAACTGTTTTTT.

In this sample, this clonotype turned up a few times. The chain carries TRBV7-9 and TRBJ2-3; possible D gene TRBD2, 5 bases. V lost 0 bases, J lost 3 bases, and 10 bases lay in between. The CDR3 loop spans 15 amino acids. The germline CDR1 and CDR2 sequences are SEHNR and FQNEAQ (reference sequence). CDR3 sequence reads: CASSLARAYTDTQYF. Here the CDR3 DNA reads TGTGCCAGCAGCTTAGCGAGGGCCTATACAGATACGCAGTATTTT. The full variable domain, its missing parts supplied by reference TRBV7-9 and TRBJ2-3, is DTGVSQNPRHKITKRGQNVTFRCDPISEHNRLYWYRQTLGQGPEFLTYFQNEAQLEKSRLLSDRFSAERPKGSFSTLEIQRTEQGDSAMYLCASSLARAYTDTQYFGPGTRLTVL.

This clonotype was seen only a few times. This chain joins TRBV20-1 and TRBJ2-7; D gene ambiguous. Germline V CDR1 and CDR2: DFQATT, SNEGSKA (reference sequence). The CDR3 is made up of 11 amino acids. Trimming took off 3 bases at V and 2 bases at J, with 5 bases between the two ends. The CDR3 coding sequence is TGCAGTGCTAGCGGCGCCTACGAGCAGTACTTC. Protein sequence: CSASGAYEQYF.